These 20 T cell receptor beta chains were sequenced from one sample in a study of T cell responses to AZD1222 COVID-19 vaccine. The table came from immunoSEQ multiplex PCR; TCRdb's copy has only in-frame clones and leaves some out. The table lists more than 95,000 clones, roughly nine tenths of them singletons. The sequenced sample was peripheral blood, obtained on day 0 of AZD1222 vaccination. The receptors originated from an adult in good health.

V gene TRBV24-1 combines with J gene TRBJ1-1; no definite D call. Germline assignment: CDR1 KGHDR and CDR2 SFDVKD. V lost 0 bases and J 8 bases, leaving 9 bases between the germline ends. This CDR3 spans 13 amino acids. CDR3 residues: CATSDLAHQEAFF. CDR3 sequence (DNA): TGTGCCACCAGTGATTTGGCGCACCAAGAAGCTTTCTTT.

The CDR3 region is CASTRRGGLDEQFF. The CDR3 nucleotides are TGTGCCAGCACCCGGCGGGGGGGCCTCGATGAGCAGTTCTTC. The rearrangement joins TRBV11-3 to TRBJ2-1, with TRBD2 matching 9 bases. J gave up 8 bases and V 7 bases, and 9 bases lay outside the gene matches. The CDR3 length is 14 residues. CDR1 SGHNT and CDR2 YENEEA come from the germline V gene. Full variable domain (remainder filled in from reference TRBV11-3 and TRBJ2-1): EAGVVQSPRYKIIEKKQPVAFWCNPISGHNTLYWYLQNLGQGPELLIRYENEEAVDDSQLPKDRFSAERLKGVDSTLKIQPAELGDSAVYLCASTRRGGLDEQFFGPGTRLTVL.

This clone was detected once. V and J are TRBV27 and TRBJ1-6; TRBD1 matches at 9 bases. Trimming took 5 bases from V and 3 from J; bases not matched to a gene: 2. From germline, CDR1 is MNHEY and CDR2 SMNVEV (reference sequence). CDR3 length: 15 residues. The chain's CDR3 is CASSRQGDYNSPLHF. Here the CDR3 DNA reads TGTGCCAGCAGTCGACAGGGGGACTATAATTCACCCCTCCACTTT.

The chain recombines TRBV12-5 with TRBJ2-7; 8 nucleotides match TRBD1. This CDR3 contains 14 residues. Trimming at V came to 6 bases and at J to 5 bases, leaving 9 bases not matched to a gene. Germline V gene lookup returns CDR1 LGHNT and CDR2 FRNRAP. The CDR3 nucleotides read TGTGCTAGTGGCTCCGGACAGGGTGCGAACGAGCAGTACTTC. Protein: CASGSGQGANEQYF.

The chain joins TRBV30 to TRBJ1-1, with 9 bases identical to TRBD1. The germline gives CDR1 GTSNPN, CDR2 SVGIG (reference sequence). This CDR3 is 13 amino acids long. V lost 7 bases, J lost 1 base, and 4 bases stayed unmatched. CDR3 sequence: CALKDRGNTEAFF. The CDR3 DNA reads as TGTGCCTTAAAGGACAGGGGGAACACTGAAGCTTTCTTT.

This clone was observed once. This sample also contains other DNA sequences that code for the same CDR3. The chain couples TRBV18 to TRBJ2-5; the D is unclear. CDR3 length: 13 amino acids. CDR1 is KGHSH and CDR2 is LQKENI in the germline V gene. V was cut by 0 bases and J by 5 bases, with 7 bases left in between. The chain's CDR3 is CASSPPGLETQYF. CDR3 nucleotides: TGTGCCAGCTCACCACCAGGGTTGGAGACCCAGTACTTC.

The chain links TRBV19 to TRBJ2-5, with TRBD2 as a possible D gene (5 bases). The V end was cut by 1 base, the J end by 6 bases, with 18 bases between. This CDR3 contains 16 residues. The germline CDR1 and CDR2 sequences are LNHDA and SQIVND (reference sequence). CDR3 sequence reads: CASSIAGGQVGKTQYF. CDR3 in DNA: TGTGCCAGTAGTATAGCGGGCGGGCAGGTTGGGAAGACCCAGTACTTC.

V and J are TRBV28 and TRBJ1-5; D remains ambiguous. The CDR3 length is 18 residues. The germline V and J ends were trimmed by 3 bases and 3 bases, with 21 bases remaining between them. From germline, CDR1 is MDHEN and CDR2 SYDVKM. DNA of the CDR3: TGTGCCAGCAGTTTCTTATCTCCGGGCCCAAAAACCAATCAGCCCCAGCATTTT. Amino acids: CASSFLSPGPKTNQPQHF.

The J gene is TRBJ1-2, the V gene TRBV2, with 8 bases that match TRBD1. This CDR3 is 17 amino acids long. The V segment lost 0 bases and the J segment 5 bases; nucleotides outside the gene matches: 11. CDR1 is SNHLY, CDR2 FYNNEI, per germline. The DNA of the CDR3 is TGTGCCAGCAGTGAAGCGCTAACAGACAGGGGCGGGTATGGCTACACCTTC. Amino acid sequence: CASSEALTDRGGYGYTF.

The CDR3 DNA sequence: TGCAGCGCCGACAGGGCTGATGAGCAGTTCTTC. Translation gives CSADRADEQFF. V gene TRBV29-1 combines with J gene TRBJ2-1; 7 bases agree with TRBD1. Germline CDR1 is SQVTM and CDR2 is ANQGSEA. V shed 7 bases and J 8 bases; nucleotides not matched to a gene: 5. The CDR3 is 11 residues long.

The J gene is TRBJ2-7, the V gene TRBV27; D remains unclear. V lost 3 bases and J lost 4, with 7 bases in between. Germline CDR1 reads MNHEY; CDR2 reads SMNVEV (reference sequence). This CDR3 is 12 amino acids long. The CDR3 DNA is TGTGCCAGCAGTTTTTACGGATACGAGCAGTACTTC. Encoded protein: CASSFYGYEQYF.

In its sample, this clone was seen once. The chain couples TRBV27 to TRBJ1-6; no clear D gene. The length of the CDR3 is 16 residues. Per the germline V gene, CDR1 is MNHEY and CDR2 is SMNVEV (reference sequence). Trimming left V 0 bases short and J 5 bases short, with 11 bases between. The chain's CDR3 is CASSLSEGRNNSPLHF. CDR3 nucleotide sequence: TGTGCCAGCAGTTTATCGGAGGGCAGGAATAATTCACCCCTCCACTTT.

The chain couples TRBV5-1 to TRBJ2-7, with 12 nucleotides matching TRBD2. The CDR3 is 15 residues long. The V segment lost 4 bases and the J segment 2 bases; nucleotides outside the gene matches: 4. The germline V gene encodes CDR1 SGHRS and CDR2 YFSETQ. The CDR3 nucleotides read TGCGCCAGCAGCCCGACTAGCGGGAGAGCCTACGAGCAGTACTTC. This translates into CASSPTSGRAYEQYF.

V and J are TRBV10-3 and TRBJ1-2; TRBD1 matches at 9 bases. CDR1 and CDR2 (germline): ENHRY, SYGVKD. The CDR3 has 15 amino acids. J gave up 5 bases and V 0 bases, and 4 bases lay outside the gene matches. This CDR3 reads CAISESSGQGYGYTF. The CDR3, as DNA: TGTGCCATCAGTGAGTCGTCGGGACAGGGTTATGGCTACACCTTC.

To note about this clone: Other DNA variants within this sample encode the same CDR3. The chain joins TRBV18 to TRBJ1-2; no clear D gene. This CDR3 comprises 13 residues. V dropped 3 bases and J dropped 2 bases, with 7 bases sitting between them. Looked up from germline, CDR1 is KGHSH and CDR2 is LQKENI. The CDR3 protein is CASSPGSNYGYTF. As DNA, the CDR3 is TGTGCCAGCTCACCCGGTTCGAACTATGGCTACACCTTC. The whole variable domain, filled in from reference TRBV18 and TRBJ1-2, reads NAGVMQNPRHLVRRRGQEARLRCSPMKGHSHVYWYRQLPEEGLKFMVYLQKENIIDESGMPKERFSAEFPKEGPSILRIQQVVRGDSAAYFCASSPGSNYGYTFGSGTRLTVV.

The rearrangement joins TRBV5-1 to TRBJ2-7, with D perhaps assigned TRBD1 or TRBD2 (6 bases each). In germline, CDR1 is SGHRS, CDR2 YFSETQ. CDR3 size: 14 residues. With 4 bases removed from V and 4 bases from J, the gap between germline ends came to 15 bases. The CDR3 nucleotides are TGCGCCAGCAGCCTCGGTGGGGGGCTTTACGAGCAGTACTTC. Its translation: CASSLGGGLYEQYF.

This chain joins TRBV12-5 and TRBJ2-1; D possibly uses TRBD1 or TRBD2 (7 bases each). The CDR3 extends over 14 amino acids. Trimming took 3 bases from V and 10 from J, leaving 16 bases between them. Looked up from germline, CDR1 is LGHNT and CDR2 is FRNRAP. CDR3 residues: CASGFGVGGGEQFF. CDR3 in DNA: TGTGCTAGTGGTTTTGGGGTGGGAGGGGGCGAGCAGTTCTTC.

The V and J genes are TRBV25-1 and TRBJ2-7; D might be TRBD2 (6 bases). Trimming shortened V by 5 bases and J by 5 bases, and 19 bases separated the two germline ends. CDR3 length: 15 amino acids. Germline CDR1 MGHDK, CDR2 SYGVNS. CDR3 DNA: TGTGCCAGCAGTCCATCCGGTGGGGGGTTCAACGAGCAGTACTTC. This translates into CASSPSGGGFNEQYF.

This sequence joins TRBV27 and TRBJ2-7; weak D call: TRBD2 (6 bases). Germline loops: CDR1 MNHEY, CDR2 SMNVEV (reference sequence). The CDR3 has 16 amino acids. V was trimmed by 0 bases and J by 3 bases, leaving 15 bases between them. The CDR3 DNA is TGTGCCAGCAGTTTATCGTTGGGAATCGGGAGCTACGAGCAGTACTTC. It encodes CASSLSLGIGSYEQYF.

This clone has a handful of counts. The chain joins TRBV15 to TRBJ2-1; possibly TRBD2 for D (5 bases). The length of the CDR3 is 15 residues. V lost 1 base and J lost 2, with 9 bases in between. Germline V gene lookup returns CDR1 LNHNV and CDR2 YYDKDF (reference sequence). The CDR3 here is CATSRVQAAYNEQFF. The CDR3 DNA follows: TGTGCCACCAGCAGAGTGCAAGCGGCCTACAATGAGCAGTTCTTC.